Listed below are T cell receptor beta chains from one sample, sequenced in a study of T cells in Graves' hyperthyroidism and ophthalmopathy. TCRdb fed the multiplex PCR reads into MiXCR, producing one record per CDR3 protein. The profile shows around 490,000 distinct CDR3 sequences, 15% to 20% of them singletons. Source material: blood. These receptors all come from a man aged 40-49 years with Graves' ophthalmopathy. Each CDR3 is given with its conserved first and last residue. The order of the fields is CDR3 protein, CDR3 DNA, V gene, D gene, clone size, J gene. The D gene is left open where the match is weak. Clone size is stated in some rows and not others, as once, few, many or a class when expanded.

CASSLTAAGGWETQYF,TGCGCCAGCAGCTTGACGGCCGCGGGAGGATGGGAGACCCAGTACTTC,TRBV5-1,TRBD2,-,TRBJ2-5
CASSLRASSYNEQFF,TGTGCCAGCAGCTTGAGAGCGAGCTCCTACAATGAGCAGTTCTTC,TRBV11-3,-,many,TRBJ2-1
CASRGQGGSYNEQFF,TGTGCCAGCAGGGGACAGGGGGGCTCCTACAATGAGCAGTTCTTC,TRBV6-2/TRBV6-3,TRBD1,-,TRBJ2-1
CASSLIWETQYF,TGTGCCAGCAGTTTAATTTGGGAGACCCAGTACTTC,TRBV12-3/TRBV12-4,-,many,TRBJ2-5
CASGPGVTNQPQHF,TGTGCCAGCGGCCCAGGGGTCACCAATCAGCCCCAGCATTTT,TRBV9,-,few,TRBJ1-5
CASSSGSREQYF,TGTGCCAGCAGCTCAGGGTCCCGGGAGCAGTACTTC,TRBV28,-,-,TRBJ2-7
CASKKMNTEAFF,TGTGCCAGCAAGAAAATGAACACTGAAGCTTTCTTT,TRBV6-2/TRBV6-3,-,few,TRBJ1-1
CASSENPGQVRLEQYF,TGTGCCAGCAGTGAAAACCCCGGACAGGTTCGGTTGGAGCAGTACTTC,TRBV6-1,TRBD1,-,TRBJ2-7
CASSVGGGEDQPQHF,TGTGCCAGCAGCGTTGGCGGGGGCGAGGATCAGCCCCAGCATTTT,TRBV9,-,few,TRBJ1-5
CASSQDSWTGNSPLHF,TGTGCCAGCAGCCAAGATAGCTGGACGGGGAATTCACCCCTCCACTTT,TRBV3-1,-,few,TRBJ1-6
CASSFLATSTDTQYF,TGTGCCAGCAGCTTTCTAGCGACTAGCACAGATACGCAGTATTTT,TRBV7-6,-,few,TRBJ2-3
CASSFISGRQGADGYTF,TGTGCCAGCAGCTTCATATCCGGGAGGCAGGGGGCGGATGGCTACACCTTC,TRBV7-2,TRBD1,few,TRBJ1-2
CASSQGGTSHEQYF,TGTGCCAGCAGCCAGGGGGGCACCAGCCACGAGCAGTACTTC,TRBV11-1,-,-,TRBJ2-7
CASSLTVSGFQPQHF,TGTGCCAGCAGTTTAACGGTGTCAGGGTTCCAGCCCCAGCATTTT,TRBV28,-,few,TRBJ1-5
CASSLQVGPTQETQYF,TGCGCCAGCAGCCTTCAGGTAGGACCTACCCAAGAGACCCAGTACTTC,TRBV5-1,-,-,TRBJ2-5
CASSPWERSTDTQYF,TGTGCCAGCAGCCCCTGGGAGCGGAGCACAGATACGCAGTATTTT,TRBV11-2,-,many,TRBJ2-3
CATSRDRRGSYEQYF,TGTGCCACCAGCAGGGACCGCAGGGGGAGTTACGAGCAGTACTTC,TRBV15,TRBD1,-,TRBJ2-7
CASSTRQGNSPLHF,TGTGCCAGTAGTACTCGACAGGGGAATTCACCCCTCCACTTT,TRBV19,TRBD1,few,TRBJ1-6
CSARGVRETQYF,TGCAGTGCTAGAGGAGTTCGGGAGACCCAGTACTTC,TRBV20-1,-,-,TRBJ2-5
CASSQDLRTSGNTDTQYF,TGCGCCAGCAGCCAAGATCTCAGGACTAGCGGAAACACAGATACGCAGTATTTT,TRBV4-1,TRBD2,many,TRBJ2-3
CSVAGASGGYGYTF,TGCAGCGTTGCAGGGGCCTCGGGGGGCTATGGCTACACCTTC,TRBV29-1,-,-,TRBJ1-2
CASSQLFSVNTEAFF,TGCGCCAGCAGCCAACTATTCTCGGTGAACACTGAAGCTTTCTTT,TRBV4-1,-,few,TRBJ1-1
CASSDIPGANVLTF,TGTGCCAGCAGTGACATCCCTGGGGCCAACGTCCTGACTTTC,TRBV2,-,-,TRBJ2-6
CASSSDQGSTEAFF,TGTGCCAGCAGTTCGGATCAGGGGAGCACTGAAGCTTTCTTT,TRBV6-1,-,many,TRBJ1-1
CASSLPSLGTGKYEQYF,TGTGCCAGCAGTTTACCATCGTTGGGGACAGGGAAATACGAGCAGTACTTC,TRBV12-3/TRBV12-4,TRBD1,many,TRBJ2-7
CASRRALGINQPQHF,TGTGCCAGCAGACGAGCCCTGGGCATTAATCAGCCCCAGCATTTT,TRBV6-2/TRBV6-3,-,few,TRBJ1-5
CASSSRGGGLNYGYTF,TGTGCCAGCAGCTCCCGGGGCGGGGGGCTTAACTATGGCTACACCTTC,TRBV7-8,-,-,TRBJ1-2
CASSFAEGQYGANVLTF,TGTGCCAGCTCTTTCGCGGAGGGGCAGTATGGGGCCAACGTCCTGACTTTC,TRBV18,-,-,TRBJ2-6
CASSVLGGDYGYTF,TGTGCCAGCAGTGTGCTAGGGGGGGACTATGGCTACACCTTC,TRBV2,-,many,TRBJ1-2
CASSEALLGAGYTF,TGTGCCAGCAGTGAAGCGCTTTTGGGGGCTGGCTACACCTTC,TRBV2,-,many,TRBJ1-2
CAIRGDQARVTEAFF,TGTGCCATCAGGGGGGACCAAGCTCGGGTCACTGAAGCTTTCTTT,TRBV10-3,-,few,TRBJ1-1
CASREPTSGDLGNEQFF,TGTGCCAGCAGAGAGCCGACTAGCGGGGACCTCGGCAATGAGCAGTTCTTC,TRBV2,TRBD2,many,TRBJ2-1
CASSYGTRIEAFF,TGTGCCAGCAGTTACGGGACACGGATTGAAGCTTTCTTT,TRBV6-1,-,many,TRBJ1-1
CASSLGTVRNGELFF,TGTGCCAGCAGCTTAGGCACAGTACGTAATGGGGAGCTGTTTTTT,TRBV7-2,-,many,TRBJ2-2
CASMKEAFYRNEQFF,TGTGCCAGCATGAAAGAGGCTTTCTATAGGAATGAGCAGTTCTTC,TRBV28,-,many,TRBJ2-1
CASSAVTGTDTQYF,TGTGCCAGCAGCGCTGTGACAGGCACAGATACGCAGTATTTT,TRBV5-5,-,-,TRBJ2-3
CASSPTHLDRVYGYTF,TGTGCCAGCAGTCCGACTCACTTGGACAGAGTCTATGGCTACACCTTC,TRBV6-1,-,-,TRBJ1-2
CASSQELGGGTGKLFF,TGTGCCAGCAGCCAAGAGTTAGGAGGAGGGACCGGGAAGCTGTTTTTT,TRBV3-1,-,-,TRBJ2-2
CSARKVISYNEQFF,TGCAGTGCTAGGAAGGTGATCTCCTACAATGAGCAGTTCTTC,TRBV20-1,-,few,TRBJ2-1
CASSAPVYTGELFF,TGTGCCAGCAGTGCCCCGGTCTACACCGGGGAGCTGTTTTTT,TRBV6-1,-,-,TRBJ2-2
CASSQGTSGIETQYF,TGTGCCAGCAGCCAAGGGACTAGCGGGATTGAGACCCAGTACTTC,TRBV4-2,TRBD2,-,TRBJ2-5
CASSGVGGLAGYYEQYF,TGTGCCAGCAGTGGGGTGGGGGGACTAGCGGGTTACTACGAGCAGTACTTC,TRBV25-1,TRBD2,-,TRBJ2-7